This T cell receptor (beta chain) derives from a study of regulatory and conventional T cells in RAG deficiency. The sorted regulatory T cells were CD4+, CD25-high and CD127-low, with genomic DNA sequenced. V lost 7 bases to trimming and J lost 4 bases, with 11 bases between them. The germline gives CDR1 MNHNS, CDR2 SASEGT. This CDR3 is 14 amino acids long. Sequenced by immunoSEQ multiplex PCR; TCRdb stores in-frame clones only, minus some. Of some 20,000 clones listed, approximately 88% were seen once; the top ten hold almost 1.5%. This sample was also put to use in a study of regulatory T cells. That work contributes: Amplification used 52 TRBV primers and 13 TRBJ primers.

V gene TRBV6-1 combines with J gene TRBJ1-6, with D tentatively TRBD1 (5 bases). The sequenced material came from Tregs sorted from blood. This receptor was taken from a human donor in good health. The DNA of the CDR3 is TGTGCCAGCAATACAGACAGATATAATTCACCCCTCCACTTT. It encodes CASNTDRYNSPLHF.